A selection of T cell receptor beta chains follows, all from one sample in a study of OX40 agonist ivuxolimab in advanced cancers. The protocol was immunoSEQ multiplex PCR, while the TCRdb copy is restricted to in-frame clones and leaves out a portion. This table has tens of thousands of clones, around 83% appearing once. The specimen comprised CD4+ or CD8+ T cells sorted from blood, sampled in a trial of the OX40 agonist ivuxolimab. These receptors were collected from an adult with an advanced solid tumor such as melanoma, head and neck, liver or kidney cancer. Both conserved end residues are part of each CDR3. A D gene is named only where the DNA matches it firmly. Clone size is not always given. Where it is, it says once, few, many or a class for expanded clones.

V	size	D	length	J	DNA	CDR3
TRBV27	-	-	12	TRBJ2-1	TGTGCCAGCAGTTTTTATCGGGGTGAGCAGTTCTTC	CASSFYRGEQFF
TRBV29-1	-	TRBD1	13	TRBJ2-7	TGCAGCTTCTTAACCGGGACAGGGTACGAGCAGTACTTC	CSFLTGTGYEQYF
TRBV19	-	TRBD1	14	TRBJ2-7	TGTGCCAGTCGAGTACCGGGACAGGGTGGCGAGCAGTACTTC	CASRVPGQGGEQYF
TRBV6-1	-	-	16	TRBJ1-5	TGTGCCAGCAGTGCTTCCTCAGGGAGTCGAGATCAGCCCCAGCATTTT	CASSASSGSRDQPQHF
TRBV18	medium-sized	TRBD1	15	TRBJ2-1	TGTGCCAGCTCCCTCTCGGGACAGGGATCGAGTGAGCAGTTCTTC	CASSLSGQGSSEQFF
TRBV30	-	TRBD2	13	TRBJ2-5	TGTGCCTGGAAACTAGCGGGGGTCGAGACCCAGTACTTC	CAWKLAGVETQYF
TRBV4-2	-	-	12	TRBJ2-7	TGTGCCAGCAGCCACCACACCTACGAGCAGTACTTC	CASSHHTYEQYF
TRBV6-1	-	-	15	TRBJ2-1	TGTGCCAGCAGTCATTTTTTTGGTGCTTTAAATGAGCAGTTCTTC	CASSHFFGALNEQFF
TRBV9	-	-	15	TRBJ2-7	TGTGCCAGCAGCGTAGGGGGGACACAATCCTACGAGCAGTACTTC	CASSVGGTQSYEQYF
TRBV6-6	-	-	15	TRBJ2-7	TGTGCCAGCAGTTACGGACTACAGAGCTCCTACGAGCAGTACTTC	CASSYGLQSSYEQYF
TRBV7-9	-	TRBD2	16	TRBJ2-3	TGTGCCAGCAGCTCCTGGACTAGCGGGATGACAGATACGCAGTATTTT	CASSSWTSGMTDTQYF
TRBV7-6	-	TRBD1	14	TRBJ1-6	TGTGCCAGCAGCCCAAGACAGGGCGGTTCACCCCTCCACTTT	CASSPRQGGSPLHF
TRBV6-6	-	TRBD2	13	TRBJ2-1	TGTGCCAGCAGCCTCAGCGGGAGTTGGGAGCAGTTCTTC	CASSLSGSWEQFF
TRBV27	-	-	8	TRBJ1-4	TGTGCCAGCAGTTCACTGGATTTT	CASSSLDF
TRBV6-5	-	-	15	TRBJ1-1	TGTGCCAGCAGTTCGGAGACGACGGTGAACACTGAAGCTTTCTTT	CASSSETTVNTEAFF
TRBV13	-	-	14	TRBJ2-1	TGTGCCAGCAGCTCTGGGACCGGGTTCGGTGAGCAGTTCTTC	CASSSGTGFGEQFF
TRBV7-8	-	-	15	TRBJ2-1	TGTGCCAGCAGCTTAGCACTCCTCACCTACAATGAGCAGTTCTTC	CASSLALLTYNEQFF
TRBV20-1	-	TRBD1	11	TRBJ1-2	TGCAGTGTTGGGACAGGAGATGGCTACACCTTC	CSVGTGDGYTF
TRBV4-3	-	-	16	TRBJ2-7	TGCGCCAGCAGCCAAGATTGGGGCACCTTTAGGGAGGAGCAGTACTTC	CASSQDWGTFREEQYF
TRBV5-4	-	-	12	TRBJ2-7	TGTGCCAGCACTGGGGACGCGTACGAGCAGTACTTC	CASTGDAYEQYF
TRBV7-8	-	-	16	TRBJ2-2	TGTGCCAGCAGCTCCATACGGAGGGGTGGAACCGGGGAGCTGTTTTTT	CASSSIRRGGTGELFF
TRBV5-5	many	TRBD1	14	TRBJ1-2	TGTGCCAGCAGCTCCCCGGGACAGGGAGATGGCTACACCTTC	CASSSPGQGDGYTF
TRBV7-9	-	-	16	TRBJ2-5	TGTGCCAGCAGCCCCCCCCCAACAGGGGAGGGAGAGACCCAGTACTTC	CASSPPPTGEGETQYF
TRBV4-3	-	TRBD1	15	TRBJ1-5	TGCGCCAGCAGCCAGACAGGGACCAGCAATCAGCCCCAGCATTTT	CASSQTGTSNQPQHF
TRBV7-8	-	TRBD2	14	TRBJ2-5	TGTGCCAGCAGCTCGGGACTAGCGGGAGAGACCCAGTACTTC	CASSSGLAGETQYF
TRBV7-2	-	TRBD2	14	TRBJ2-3	TGTGCCAGCAGCCTGGGACTAGGAGGAGATACGCAGTATTTT	CASSLGLGGDTQYF
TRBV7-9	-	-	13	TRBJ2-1	TGTGCCAGCAGCTTAGCCGGAGGAAATGAGCAGTTCTTC	CASSLAGGNEQFF
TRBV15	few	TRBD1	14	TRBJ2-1	TGTGCCACCGCGGGGGACAGGGGGTTCAATGAGCAGTTCTTC	CATAGDRGFNEQFF
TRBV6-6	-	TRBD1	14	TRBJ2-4	TGTGCCAGCAGCCTCGGACAGGGGGGAAACATTCAGTACTTC	CASSLGQGGNIQYF
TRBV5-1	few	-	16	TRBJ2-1	TGCGCCAGCAGGTTAGGAAGTGGAGGGGAAGTAAATGAGCAGTTCTTC	CASRLGSGGEVNEQFF
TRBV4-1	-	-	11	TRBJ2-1	TGCGCCAGCAGCCTACAAAATGAGCAGTTCTTC	CASSLQNEQFF
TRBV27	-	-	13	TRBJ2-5	TGTGCCAGCAGTCCCGACATCGTGGAGACCCAGTACTTC	CASSPDIVETQYF
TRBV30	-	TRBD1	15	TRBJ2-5	TGTGCCTGGAGTGCAGGACAGGGCGGCAGGGAGACCCAGTACTTC	CAWSAGQGGRETQYF
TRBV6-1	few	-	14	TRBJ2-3	TGTGCCAGCCACGAGGACATCCCGTCAGATACGCAGTATTTT	CASHEDIPSDTQYF
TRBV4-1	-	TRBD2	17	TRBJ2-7	TGCGCCAGCAGCCCAATAGCGGGGGGGTACTCTTCCTACGAGCAGTACTTC	CASSPIAGGYSSYEQYF
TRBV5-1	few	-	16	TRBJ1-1	TGCGCCAGCAGCTTGGACCGGAGGTCCCTGAACACTGAAGCTTTCTTT	CASSLDRRSLNTEAFF
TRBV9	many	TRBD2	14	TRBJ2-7	TGTGCCAGCAGCGTAGGGAGCGGGGGGTACGAGCAGTACTTC	CASSVGSGGYEQYF
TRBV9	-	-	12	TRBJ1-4	TGTGCCAGCAGCGAGGGGACCGGAAAACTGTTTTTT	CASSEGTGKLFF
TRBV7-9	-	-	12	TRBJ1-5	TGTGCCAGCAGCCCGGGAGGTCAGCCCCAGCATTTT	CASSPGGQPQHF
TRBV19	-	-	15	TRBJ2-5	TGTGCCAGTATCCGAGGGGGGGACTACCAAGAGACCCAGTACTTC	CASIRGGDYQETQYF
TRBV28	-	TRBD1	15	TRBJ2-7	TGTGCCAGCAGACGGCTGCGGACAGGGATCTACGAGCAGTACTTC	CASRRLRTGIYEQYF